These 30 T cell receptor beta chains came from one sample sequenced in a study of memory CD4+ T cells and cytomegalovirus serostatus. This table comes from immunoSEQ multiplex PCR, and its TCRdb copy is limited to in-frame clones, with some not included. The sample holds 50,000 to 65,000 clones, approximately 82% seen once. Single viable CD3+CD4+CD8-CD45RO+ cells were sorted as the memory CD4+ T cells. The sample comprised memory CD4+ T cells from blood. The source is an adult in good health and CMV-seropositive.

The chain uses TRBV6-5 and TRBJ1-1, with D maybe TRBD1 (6 bases). The CDR3 has 14 amino acids. Germline loops: CDR1 MNHEY, CDR2 SVGAGI. Trimming removed 5 bases from V and 4 bases from J, with 14 bases in between. This CDR3 is CASSPPQGSTEAFF. In DNA, the CDR3 is TGTGCCAGCAGTCCCCCTCAGGGGAGCACTGAAGCTTTCTTT.

The chain has TRBV2 and TRBJ2-7; 11 bases align to TRBD2. V was clipped by 7 bases and J by 7 bases; unmatched bases: 12. This CDR3 contains 15 residues. CDR1 is SNHLY and CDR2 is FYNNEI in the germline V gene. The DNA of the CDR3 is TGTGCCAGCAAAGGGGAGGCTAGCGGGGGGCTTGAGCAGTACTTC. This encodes CASKGEASGGLEQYF.

In its sample, this clone ranks as medium-sized. The V gene is TRBV4-1, the J gene TRBJ2-3; 8 bases agree with TRBD2. The germline V gene has CDR1 MGHRA and CDR2 YSYEKL. The CDR3 extends over 16 amino acids. Losses at the gene ends were 4 bases for V and 3 bases for J; bases not matched to a gene: 9. The CDR3, as DNA: TGCGCCAGCAGCCCGGGGAGCGGGAGTAGTACAGATACGCAGTATTTT. Amino acid sequence: CASSPGSGSSTDTQYF.

The gene calls are TRBV2 and TRBJ1-5; no clear D gene. This CDR3 is 14 amino acids long. V was shortened by 3 bases and J by 0 bases, with 6 bases between the two germline ends. Germline values: CDR1 SNHLY, CDR2 FYNNEI. The CDR3 loop is CASSDLYSNQPQHF. The CDR3 coding sequence is TGTGCCAGCAGTGACCTTTATAGCAATCAGCCCCAGCATTTT. The full variable domain, completed using reference TRBV2 and TRBJ1-5, is EPEVTQTPSHQVTQMGQEVILRCVPISNHLYFYWYRQILGQKVEFLVSFYNNEISEKSEIFDDQFSVERPDGSNFTLKIRSTKLEDSAMYFCASSDLYSNQPQHFGDGTRLSIL.

This chain joins TRBV9 and TRBJ2-1; 13 bases map to TRBD2. This CDR3 comprises 16 residues. V was pared by 3 bases and J by 5 bases, with 5 bases of the junction left unmatched. Germline assignment: CDR1 SGDLS and CDR2 YYNGEE. CDR3 sequence: CASSAKLAGGDNEQFF. In nucleotides, the CDR3 is TGTGCCAGCAGCGCCAAACTAGCGGGAGGGGACAATGAGCAGTTCTTC.

The chain recombines TRBV28 with TRBJ1-4, with unresolved D. V dropped 4 bases and J dropped 11 bases, with 23 bases sitting between them. CDR1 is MDHEN and CDR2 is SYDVKM in the germline V gene. The CDR3 has 16 residues. Here the CDR3 reads CASSSRRIDGYSKLFF. CDR3 DNA sequence: TGTGCCAGCAGTTCAAGGCGGATAGATGGATATAGCAAACTGTTTTTT.

V gene TRBV14 combines with J gene TRBJ1-1; D ambiguous. This CDR3 comprises 12 residues. Germline lookup yields CDR1 SGHDN and CDR2 FVKESK. The V end was cut by 6 bases, the J end by 2 bases, with 7 bases between. As DNA, the CDR3 is TGTGCCAGCAGTTGGGTAAACACTGAAGCTTTCTTT. Amino acids: CASSWVNTEAFF.

This clone was counted between two and nine times. This chain links TRBV6-5 with TRBJ2-1; D remains ambiguous. Trimming took off 2 bases at V and 0 bases at J, with 8 bases between the two ends. Germline V gene data show CDR1 as MNHEY and CDR2 as SVGAGI. This CDR3 is 15 amino acids long. The CDR3 reads CASSYRSGSYNEQFF. The CDR3, as DNA: TGTGCCAGCAGTTACCGATCCGGCTCCTACAATGAGCAGTTCTTC.

The chain joins TRBV9 to TRBJ2-3, with TRBD1 identical over 7 bases. CDR1 and CDR2 from the germline V gene are SGDLS and YYNGEE. V dropped 3 bases and J dropped 5; count of bases not matched to a gene: 15. The CDR3 has 17 amino acids. CDR3: CASSAPAADRAGDTQYF. The CDR3 nucleotides read TGTGCCAGCAGCGCGCCTGCTGCCGACAGGGCAGGAGATACGCAGTATTTT.

The chain is built from TRBV5-1 and TRBJ2-7; a weak D match, TRBD1 (6 bases). Germline V CDR1 and CDR2: SGHRS, YFSETQ. Between the trimmed V and J ends, which lost 1 base and 6 bases, there was a span of 11 bases. This CDR3 is built from 13 residues. The CDR3: CASSLIRGPEQYF. In DNA form, the CDR3 reads TGCGCCAGCAGCTTGATCAGGGGACCCGAGCAGTACTTC.

Notes on this clone: At one end, the junction sequence differs from germline, possibly due to a read error. The V gene is TRBV5-4, the J gene TRBJ2-5; D might be TRBD2 (5 bases). The germline CDR1 and CDR2 sequences are SGHNT and YYREEE (reference sequence). CDR3 size: 15 residues. The CDR3 loop is CASSPRVGGQGTQYF. CDR3 bases: TGTGCCAGCAGCCCCCGGGTTGGAGGTCAAGGGACCCAGTACTTC.

The chain has TRBV18 and TRBJ2-7, with D perhaps TRBD1 (5 bases). The V gene lost 0 bases and the J gene lost 2 bases, with 11 bases spanning the gap. Germline CDR1 KGHSH, CDR2 LQKENI. The CDR3 sequence is 15 residues long. In DNA form, the CDR3 reads TGTGCCAGCTCACCACCAGGGTGGGGCGCCTACGAGCAGTACTTC. As protein: CASSPPGWGAYEQYF.

The chain uses TRBV6-5 and TRBJ1-1; maybe TRBD1 (5 bases). CDR1 and CDR2 from the germline V gene are MNHEY and SVGAGI. The V end was cut by 6 bases, the J end by 6 bases, with 20 bases between. The CDR3 is made up of 15 amino acids. CDR3 bases: TGTGCCAGCAGAACGGGGGAAGGGAGTAACGCTGAAGCTTTCTTT. Its translation: CASRTGEGSNAEAFF.

The chain carries TRBV7-2 and TRBJ2-1, with D perhaps TRBD2 (5 bases). Germline lookup yields CDR1 SGHTA and CDR2 FQGNSA. The CDR3 consists of 15 residues. The germline V and J ends were trimmed by 2 bases and 4 bases, with 12 bases remaining between them. The CDR3 DNA sequence: TGTGCCAGCAGCTTATCCGAGGCGGGTTACAATGAGCAGTTCTTC. Its translation is CASSLSEAGYNEQFF.

The chain couples TRBV5-1 to TRBJ1-2; 8 positions match TRBD1. This CDR3 contains 12 residues. With 4 bases clipped from V and 6 bases from J, the junction kept 2 bases outside the gene matches. Germline V gene sequence: CDR1 SGHRS, CDR2 YFSETQ. CDR3 DNA: TGCGCCAGCAGCACGGACAGGGATGGCTACACCTTC. Residues: CASSTDRDGYTF.

This clone was detected only once. The CDR3, as DNA: TGTGCCAGTAGTATGGCAACCGGGACACCCAGTTATGGCTACACCTTC. Translation: CASSMATGTPSYGYTF. V gene TRBV19 combines with J gene TRBJ1-2; the D gene is possibly TRBD1 (6 bases). Per the germline V gene, CDR1 is LNHDA and CDR2 is SQIVND (reference sequence). The germline V and J ends were trimmed by 3 bases and 5 bases, with 19 bases remaining between them. The CDR3 covers 16 residues.

The rearrangement uses TRBV5-4 and TRBJ1-1, with D perhaps matching TRBD1 (6 bases). Germline lookup yields CDR1 SGHNT and CDR2 YYREEE (reference sequence). With 1 base removed from V and 6 bases from J, the gap between germline ends came to 19 bases. This CDR3 is built from 16 residues. CDR3 coding DNA: TGTGCCAGCAGCTTGAAGACGGGGGCAGCTACCGCTGAAGCTTTCTTT. Amino acids: CASSLKTGAATAEAFF.

The V and J genes are TRBV2 and TRBJ2-2; 11 bases align to TRBD1. The CDR3 is made up of 14 amino acids. The V segment lost 6 bases and the J segment 6 bases; nucleotides outside the gene matches: 3. CDR1 SNHLY and CDR2 FYNNEI come from the germline V gene. The CDR3 region is CASRGQGGPGELFF. The CDR3 coding sequence is TGTGCCAGCAGGGGACAGGGGGGCCCCGGGGAGCTGTTTTTT.

The rearrangement joins TRBV18 to TRBJ2-4; 8 bases match TRBD1. Trimming removed 3 bases from V and 4 bases from J; junction bases left unmatched: 5. The CDR3 runs to 15 residues. Germline loops: CDR1 KGHSH, CDR2 LQKENI. CDR3 coding DNA: TGTGCCAGCTCACCCCCGGGACAGGATAAAAACATTCAGTACTTC. It specifies CASSPPGQDKNIQYF.

This clone has only one observation. The genes are TRBV19 and TRBJ1-5; a weak D match, TRBD1 (5 bases). Trimming left V 6 bases short and J 8 bases short, with 14 bases between. Germline V CDR1 and CDR2: LNHDA, SQIVND (reference sequence). This CDR3 comprises 13 residues. This chain's CDR3 is CASRWDRAEPQHF. The CDR3 DNA reads as TGTGCCAGTAGATGGGACCGGGCAGAGCCCCAGCATTTT.

The J gene is TRBJ1-5, the V gene TRBV2, with TRBD1 matching 7 bases. This CDR3 has 15 amino acids. From germline, CDR1 is SNHLY and CDR2 FYNNEI. The trim removed 2 bases at V and 1 base at J, leaving 2 bases unmatched. CDR3 in amino acids: CASSEQGQSNQPQHF. CDR3 coding DNA: TGTGCCAGCAGTGAACAGGGACAGAGCAATCAGCCCCAGCATTTT.

This chain links TRBV10-2 with TRBJ1-2; D unclear. Deletions cut 2 bases from V and 3 bases from J, with 19 bases between. Per the germline V gene, CDR1 is WSHSY and CDR2 is SAAADI. The length of the CDR3 is 17 residues. CDR3 in amino acids: CASSEKTGAGSDYGYTF. The DNA for the CDR3 is TGCGCCAGCAGTGAGAAGACCGGAGCGGGGTCGGACTATGGCTACACCTTC.

The V and J genes are TRBV7-2 and TRBJ1-4, with 8 bases that match TRBD1. In germline, CDR1 is SGHTA, CDR2 FQGNSA. V dropped 3 bases and J dropped 14; count of bases not matched to a gene: 8. The CDR3 sequence is 13 residues long. The chain's CDR3 is CASSFTGTGRLFF. In DNA, the CDR3 is TGTGCCAGCAGCTTCACCGGGACAGGACGTCTGTTTTTT. Complete variable domain (other parts from reference TRBV7-2 and TRBJ1-4): GAGVSQSPSNKVTEKGKDVELRCDPISGHTALYWYRQSLGQGLEFLIYFQGNSAPDKSGLPSDRFSAERTGGSVSTLTIQRTQQEDSAVYLCASSFTGTGRLFFGSGTQLSVL.

This clone was observed once. The rearrangement uses TRBV6-5 and TRBJ1-6, with D unclear. Germline lookup yields CDR1 MNHEY and CDR2 SVGAGI. Between the trimmed V and J ends, which lost 4 bases and 6 bases, there was a span of 4 bases. This CDR3 spans 12 amino acids. CDR3 residues: CASSLSNSPLHF. The CDR3 DNA follows: TGTGCCAGCAGTTTAAGTAATTCACCCCTCCACTTT.

The chain has TRBV2 and TRBJ2-5, with a tentative D call TRBD1 (5 bases). The CDR3 spans 15 residues. Trimming shortened V by 2 bases and J by 4 bases, and 14 bases separated the two germline ends. CDR1 SNHLY and CDR2 FYNNEI come from the germline V gene. CDR3 in amino acids: CASSERGRVGETQYF. Written as DNA, the CDR3 is TGTGCCAGCAGTGAAAGAGGCAGGGTCGGAGAGACCCAGTACTTC.

Only one count was recorded for this clone. The chain couples TRBV7-6 to TRBJ2-7; the match to TRBD1 covers 7 bases. V was clipped by 4 bases and J by 2 bases; unmatched bases: 8. This CDR3 contains 15 residues. Germline V gene sequence: CDR1 SGHVS, CDR2 FNYEAQ. DNA of the CDR3: TGTGCCAGCAGCTCAGGACGACAGGGAACCTACGAGCAGTACTTC. Translation: CASSSGRQGTYEQYF.

V and J are TRBV7-8 and TRBJ1-2, with TRBD1 as a possible D gene (6 bases). Germline assignment: CDR1 SGHVS and CDR2 FQNEAQ. The CDR3 runs to 16 residues. V dropped 2 bases and J dropped 6 bases, with 19 bases sitting between them. CDR3 amino acids: CASSLLRGIFYHGYTF. The DNA of the CDR3 is TGTGCCAGCAGCTTATTAAGGGGGATTTTTTATCATGGCTACACCTTC.

The chain uses TRBV11-1 and TRBJ2-7; 8 bases line up with TRBD1. The CDR3 loop spans 15 amino acids. The V and J ends lost 5 bases and 6 bases, in that order; junction bases with no gene match: 12. Per germline, CDR1 SGHAT and CDR2 FQDESV (reference sequence). The CDR3 loop is CASSAYGQGAVEQYF. The CDR3, as DNA: TGTGCCAGCAGCGCCTATGGGCAGGGGGCGGTCGAGCAGTACTTC.

V usage is TRBV30 and J usage is TRBJ1-2; TRBD1 is a possible D gene (6 bases). V shed 5 bases and J shed 4 bases, with 11 bases lying between them. This CDR3 spans 12 amino acids. The germline V gene encodes CDR1 GTSNPN and CDR2 SVGIG (reference sequence). The CDR3 region has the DNA TGTGCCTGGCAGGGGCGTTCCTATGGCTACACCTTC. It translates to CAWQGRSYGYTF. Together with reference TRBV30 and TRBJ1-2, the CDR3 gives the full variable domain: SQTIHQWPATLVQPVGSPLSLECTVEGTSNPNLYWYRQAAGRGLQLLFYSVGIGQISSEVPQNLSASRPQDRQFILSSKKLLLSDSGFYLCAWQGRSYGYTFGSGTRLTVV.

The genes are TRBV5-6 and TRBJ2-7; 7 positions agree with TRBD1. Germline values: CDR1 SGHDT, CDR2 YYEEEE. The CDR3 length is 16 residues. J lost 0 bases, V lost 0 bases, and 6 bases had no gene match. CDR3 residues: CASSLVRDSYSYEQYF. In nucleotides, the CDR3 is TGTGCCAGCAGCTTGGTACGGGACAGCTACTCCTACGAGCAGTACTTC.